The 28 T cell receptor beta chains below come from one sample, sequenced in a study of blood T cell repertoires in COVID-19. Measured with immunoSEQ multiplex PCR; TCRdb has only the in-frame clones, and not every one. Of 250,000 to 350,000 clones listed, about 88% are singletons. The sample comprised PBMCs or T cells enriched from blood (not recorded which). The origin of the receptors is a woman aged 55-69 years in a cohort exposed to, infected with or recovered from COVID-19 (not recorded which).

The chain is built from TRBV3-1 (or the pseudogene TRBV3-2) and TRBJ2-7; tentative D call: TRBD2 (6 bases). CDR1 and CDR2 from the germline V gene are LGHDT and YNNKEL (reference sequence). The CDR3 consists of 14 residues. V dropped 6 bases and J dropped 0 bases, with 12 bases sitting between them. In DNA form, the CDR3 reads TGTGCCAGCAGTGAACACGGGAGCTCCTACGAGCAGTACTTC. It encodes CASSEHGSSYEQYF.

The V gene is TRBV5-5, the J gene TRBJ1-6, with D hard to call. The germline V and J ends were trimmed by 0 bases and 8 bases, with 12 bases remaining between them. CDR1 and CDR2 from the germline V gene are SGHKS and YYEKEE (reference sequence). The CDR3 length is 15 residues. The DNA for the CDR3 is TGTGCCAGCAGCTTGGTGAGGGAGAGTTATTCACCCCTCCACTTT. Translation gives CASSLVRESYSPLHF.

V is TRBV28 and J is TRBJ2-5; 11 bases align to TRBD2. The CDR3 is made up of 16 amino acids. V lost 2 bases, J lost 7 bases, and 9 bases stayed unmatched. CDR1 is MDHEN, CDR2 SYDVKM, per germline. CDR3: CASSLERLAGSVTQYF. CDR3 DNA: TGTGCCAGCAGTTTAGAGAGACTAGCGGGATCCGTGACCCAGTACTTC.

This chain links TRBV7-2 with TRBJ2-5; 9 bases match TRBD1. Trimming at V came to 5 bases and at J to 5 bases, leaving 9 bases not matched to a gene. The CDR3 runs 15 residues. Germline lookup yields CDR1 SGHTA and CDR2 FQGNSA. CDR3 region: CASSDHRGRWETQYF. The DNA of the CDR3 is TGTGCCAGCAGCGACCACAGGGGGCGCTGGGAGACCCAGTACTTC.

The chain carries TRBV6-4 and TRBJ2-1; 7 bases are a match to TRBD1. Germline assignment: CDR1 MRHNA and CDR2 SNTAGT. After removal of 2 bases from V and 8 bases from J, the junction contained 9 bases not matched to a gene. The CDR3 covers 15 residues. The CDR3 DNA sequence: TGTGCCAGCAGTGACGGGAAAGGGGGCCGAGATGAGCAGTTCTTC. This translates into CASSDGKGGRDEQFF.

The chain uses TRBV7-6 and TRBJ1-2; 9 bases agree with TRBD1. Trimming cost V 5 bases and J 4 bases; bases outside gene matches: 11. There are 16 residues in the CDR3. Looked up from germline, CDR1 is SGHVS and CDR2 is FNYEAQ. For the CDR3, the DNA is TGTGCCAGCAGCCTAACGGGACAGGGTGAGTGCTATGGCTACACCTTC. Its translation: CASSLTGQGECYGYTF.

The chain couples TRBV30 to TRBJ1-5, with D possibly matching TRBD1 (5 bases). The V end was cut by 1 base, the J end by 6 bases, with 16 bases between. Germline loops: CDR1 GTSNPN, CDR2 SVGIG (reference sequence). There are 15 residues in the CDR3. In DNA form, the CDR3 reads TGTGCCTGGAGTGGTCAGGGATTGGTCGGTCAGCCCCAGCATTTT. Translation gives CAWSGQGLVGQPQHF.

This clone has more than one count but fewer than ten. The chain recombines TRBV29-1 with TRBJ1-1; 7 nucleotides line up with TRBD1. V gave up 6 bases and J gave up 0 bases; unmatched junction bases: 1. The CDR3 has 12 amino acids. The germline V gene encodes CDR1 SQVTM and CDR2 ANQGSEA. The chain's CDR3 is CSVGQLNTEAFF. The CDR3 bases are TGCAGCGTGGGACAGCTGAACACTGAAGCTTTCTTT. Combining the CDR3 with reference TRBV29-1 and TRBJ1-1 gives the whole variable domain SAVISQKPSRDICQRGTSLTIQCQVDSQVTMMFWYRQQPGQSLTLIATANQGSEATYESGFVIDKFPISRPNLTFSTLTVSNMSPEDSSIYLCSVGQLNTEAFFGQGTRLTVV.

In DNA, the CDR3 is TGTGCCAGCAGCTTAGGAGGTACCGGGGAGCTGTTTTTT. Protein sequence: CASSLGGTGELFF. J is TRBJ2-2 and V is TRBV7-9; D is unclear. CDR3 length: 13 amino acids. In germline, CDR1 is SEHNR, CDR2 FQNEAQ (reference sequence). V was pared by 1 base and J by 5 bases, with 5 bases between. The full variable domain, in which reference TRBV7-9 and TRBJ2-2 provide the parts outside the CDR3, is DTGVSQNPRHKITKRGQNVTFRCDPISEHNRLYWYRQTLGQGPEFLTYFQNEAQLEKSRLLSDRFSAERPKGSFSTLEIQRTEQGDSAMYLCASSLGGTGELFFGEGSRLTVL.

V and J are TRBV2 and TRBJ2-1, with 9 nucleotides matching TRBD1. The V segment lost 6 bases and the J segment 8 bases; nucleotides outside the gene matches: 5. CDR1 is SNHLY, CDR2 FYNNEI, per germline. This CDR3 has 13 amino acids. The CDR3 region is CASRRGDRDEQFF. CDR3 nucleotide sequence: TGTGCCAGCAGGAGGGGGGACAGGGATGAGCAGTTCTTC.

This chain joins TRBV7-9 and TRBJ1-1; TRBD1 aligns across 9 bases. Germline V gene lookup returns CDR1 SEHNR and CDR2 FQNEAQ (reference sequence). With 5 bases clipped from V and 3 bases from J, the junction kept 10 bases outside the gene matches. CDR3 size: 16 residues. The CDR3, as DNA: TGTGCCAGCAGCCCATACCTACAGGGGGCGGACACTGAAGCTTTCTTT. Its protein product is CASSPYLQGADTEAFF.

V usage is TRBV2 and J usage is TRBJ2-1; the match to TRBD2 covers 7 bases. The CDR3 contains 14 residues. CDR1 and CDR2 from the germline V gene are SNHLY and FYNNEI. Losses at the gene ends were 8 bases for V and 10 bases for J; bases not matched to a gene: 14. The CDR3 DNA sequence: TGTGCCAGCGCATGGGGGGGGAGGTCTGAAGAGCAGTTCTTC. This encodes CASAWGGRSEEQFF.

This chain connects TRBV30 to TRBJ2-3; 11 bases are shared with TRBD2. V gave up 0 bases and J gave up 0 bases; unmatched junction bases: 5. Looked up from germline, CDR1 is GTSNPN and CDR2 is SVGIG (reference sequence). The CDR3 covers 17 residues. The CDR3 region has the DNA TGTGCCTGGAGTGTAGCCAGGACTAGCGGGAGCACAGATACGCAGTATTTT. This gives the protein CAWSVARTSGSTDTQYF.

This chain joins TRBV7-9 and TRBJ1-4, with 9 nucleotides matching TRBD1. The CDR3 consists of 14 residues. V was clipped by 3 bases and J by 7 bases; unmatched bases: 3. CDR1 SEHNR and CDR2 FQNEAQ come from the germline V gene (reference sequence). CDR3 nucleotide sequence: TGTGCCAGCAGCTTGGGACAGGGACCTGAAAAACTGTTTTTT. Translating it yields CASSLGQGPEKLFF.

The chain employs TRBV4-3 and TRBJ1-2; 9 bases agree with TRBD1. Germline assignment: CDR1 LGHNA and CDR2 YSLEER. The junction had 6 bases not matched to a gene; V was cut back by 5 bases and J by 2 bases. This CDR3 comprises 15 residues. This CDR3 is CASSFRGTGNYGYTF. The CDR3 DNA reads as TGCGCCAGCAGCTTCCGTGGGACAGGGAACTATGGCTACACCTTC.

The chain joins TRBV6-5 to TRBJ2-3; a weak D match, TRBD2 (5 bases). The V gene's germline CDR1 is MNHEY and CDR2 SVGAGI. V lost 5 bases, J lost 2 bases, and 11 bases lay in between. This CDR3 spans 14 amino acids. CDR3 DNA: TGTGCCAGCAGTATAGAGCGGTACACAGATACGCAGTATTTT. Residues: CASSIERYTDTQYF.

The chain is built from TRBV5-1 and TRBJ1-2; 9 bases map to TRBD1. V lost 4 bases to trimming and J lost 9 bases; unmatched junction nucleotides: 7. The germline gives CDR1 SGHRS, CDR2 YFSETQ. This CDR3 spans 13 amino acids. The CDR3 sequence: CASSPDRGGSYTF. The CDR3 nucleotides read TGCGCCAGCAGCCCGGACAGGGGTGGTAGCTACACCTTC.

The V and J genes are TRBV6-4 and TRBJ2-7, with TRBD1 identical over 9 bases. The V gene's germline CDR1 is MRHNA and CDR2 SNTAGT. The V gene end was trimmed by 7 bases and the J gene end by 6 bases; junction bases not matched to a gene: 10. The CDR3 spans 14 residues. The CDR3 protein is CASMAQGAHCEQYF. The CDR3 region has the DNA TGTGCCAGCATGGCACAGGGGGCGCATTGCGAGCAGTACTTC.

The chain recombines TRBV24-1 with TRBJ2-5, with D unclear. V was cut by 3 bases and J by 5 bases, with 9 bases left in between. The CDR3 has 13 amino acids. The germline V gene encodes CDR1 KGHDR and CDR2 SFDVKD. CDR3 region: CATSDPVGETQYF. DNA of the CDR3: TGTGCCACCAGTGATCCGGTCGGGGAGACCCAGTACTTC.

The V call is TRBV6-2 or TRBV6-3, the J call TRBJ1-1; D possibly corresponds to TRBD1 (6 bases). Trimming removed 6 bases from V and 1 base from J, with 12 bases in between. The CDR3 spans 14 residues. Germline CDR1 MNHEY, CDR2 SVGEGT. CDR3 nucleotides: TGTGCCAGCAGCCTAGACAGGAGGAACACTGAAGCTTTCTTT. Protein product: CASSLDRRNTEAFF.

This chain uses TRBV3-1 (or the pseudogene TRBV3-2) with TRBJ2-7; 7 positions agree with TRBD2. The junction had 12 bases not matched to a gene; V was cut back by 4 bases and J by 6 bases. The CDR3 covers 15 residues. The germline V gene encodes CDR1 LGHDT and CDR2 YNNKEL (reference sequence). DNA for the CDR3: TGTGCCAGCAGCCGCCCGGGACTAACTACGAGCGAGCAGTACTTC. Amino acids: CASSRPGLTTSEQYF.

This clone was counted once. V is TRBV23-1 and J is TRBJ1-5; 10 nucleotides match TRBD1. TRBV23-1 is assigned to the ORF class and has an uncertain function. Losses at the gene ends were 2 bases for V and 2 bases for J; bases not matched to a gene: 12. The CDR3 is 19 residues long. CDR3: CASSQPRPGQGRGNQPQHF. The CDR3, as DNA: TGCGCCAGCAGTCAACCGAGACCGGGACAGGGGAGAGGCAATCAGCCCCAGCATTTT.

This chain links TRBV20-1 with TRBJ2-1; the match to TRBD2 covers 11 bases. The CDR3 is 16 amino acids. Germline lookup yields CDR1 DFQATT and CDR2 SNEGSKA (reference sequence). The ends lost 3 bases at V and 4 bases at J; junction bases unmatched: 8. The CDR3: CSASSGGTSGYNEQFF. In nucleotides, the CDR3 is TGCAGTGCTAGTAGCGGGGGGACTAGCGGATACAATGAGCAGTTCTTC.

The chain uses TRBV5-1 and TRBJ1-2; D might be TRBD1 (6 bases). Germline lookup yields CDR1 SGHRS and CDR2 YFSETQ. The ends were cut back, 3 bases at V and 0 bases at J, with 15 bases in the middle. The CDR3 is made up of 16 amino acids. The CDR3, as DNA: TGCGCCAGCAGCTCACCCGGGACAACTACTAACTATGGCTACACCTTC. Translation: CASSSPGTTTNYGYTF.

This chain joins TRBV5-4 and TRBJ1-4, with 7 positions matching TRBD1. After removal of 4 bases from V and 4 bases from J, the junction contained 4 bases not matched to a gene. This CDR3 comprises 14 residues. The germline CDR1 and CDR2 sequences are SGHNT and YYREEE (reference sequence). In DNA form, the CDR3 reads TGTGCCAGCAGCCCGGGACAGTTTAATGAAAAACTGTTTTTT. It is translated as CASSPGQFNEKLFF.

This rearrangement joins TRBV24-1 to TRBJ2-1; D is possibly TRBD1 (5 bases). The CDR3 consists of 11 residues. Germline CDR1 is KGHDR and CDR2 is SFDVKD. V gave up 3 bases and J gave up 9 bases, with 5 bases separating them. CDR3 sequence: CATSDRGEQFF. CDR3 DNA sequence: TGTGCCACCAGTGATAGGGGTGAGCAGTTCTTC.

In this sample, this clone turned up a few times. The rearrangement links TRBV11-2 to TRBJ2-1; 12 nucleotides line up with TRBD2. V trimming: 5 bases; J trimming: 8 bases; junction bases outside the gene matches: 7. Germline CDR1 reads SGHAT; CDR2 reads FQNNGV. This CDR3 has 15 residues. This CDR3 reads CASSVRLAGAYEQFF. CDR3 DNA sequence: TGTGCCAGCAGCGTAAGACTAGCGGGAGCCTATGAGCAGTTCTTC.

The V gene is TRBV15, the J gene TRBJ2-1; 8 bases align to TRBD1. The CDR3 extends over 15 amino acids. Germline V gene lookup returns CDR1 LNHNV and CDR2 YYDKDF (reference sequence). The trim removed 7 bases at V and 0 bases at J, leaving 5 bases unmatched. The CDR3 region is CATTTGTGSYNEQFF. CDR3 nucleotide sequence: TGTGCCACCACCACCGGGACAGGCTCCTACAATGAGCAGTTCTTC.